The 9 T cell receptor beta chains below were found in one sample sequenced in a study of spatial heterogeneity in lung cancer. The time point here: blood at routine non-recurrence follow-up after resection. TCRdb used MiXCR to reprocess the 5' RACE reads, holding one entry per CDR3 protein. This repertoire shows 45,000 to 50,000 distinct CDR3 sequences, approximately 12% found once; its top ten account for about 30%. The source material was PBMCs, sampled at follow-up. These receptors were obtained from a male donor with early-stage non-small cell lung cancer.

This clonotype was seen repeatedly, ten times or more. The chain has TRBV18 and TRBJ1-1, with D perhaps TRBD1 (6 bases). Germline V gene data show CDR1 as KGHSH and CDR2 as LQKENI. The CDR3 sequence is 15 residues long. The V gene lost 3 bases and the J gene lost 1 base, with 12 bases spanning the gap. DNA of the CDR3: TGTGCCAGCTCACCCGCAGGACAGAGGAACACTGAAGCTTTCTTT. Protein product: CASSPAGQRNTEAFF.

This clonotype showed up many times. This rearrangement joins TRBV11-3 to TRBJ2-2; the D is unclear. The CDR3 loop spans 15 amino acids. V lost 0 bases and J 7 bases, leaving 12 bases between the germline ends. Germline assignment: CDR1 SGHNT and CDR2 YENEEA. This CDR3 is CASSLDDLRDGELFF. The CDR3 nucleotides are TGTGCCAGCAGCTTAGATGACCTCCGCGACGGGGAGCTGTTTTTT.

This clonotype occurred many times. The rearrangement uses TRBV6-2 or TRBV6-3 and TRBJ2-3; D remains ambiguous. Germline V lookup: CDR1 MNHEY, CDR2 SVGEGT. This CDR3 region has 14 residues. V was clipped by 8 bases and J by 0 bases, with 12 bases between them. The CDR3 sequence is CASGDGSSTDTQYF. The CDR3 DNA follows: TGTGCCAGCGGTGACGGTTCTAGCACAGATACGCAGTATTTT.

This clonotype was detected only a few times. This rearrangement joins TRBV6-5 to TRBJ1-1, with 7 bases matching TRBD1. CDR1 and CDR2 from the germline V gene are MNHEY and SVGAGI. J gave up 4 bases and V 2 bases, and 7 bases lay outside the gene matches. The CDR3 has 15 amino acids. DNA of the CDR3: TGTGCCAGCAGTTACCAGACAGGGAGGGTCACTGAAGCTTTCTTT. This sequence encodes CASSYQTGRVTEAFF.

The chain is built from TRBV10-3 and TRBJ2-3; D might be TRBD1 or TRBD2, each matching 5 bases. The CDR3 is 15 residues long. Trimming shortened V by 1 base and J by 1 base, and 9 bases separated the two germline ends. CDR1 and CDR2 from the germline V gene are ENHRY and SYGVKD. CDR3 sequence reads: CAISEWMGGTDTQYF. The CDR3 DNA sequence: TGTGCCATCAGTGAGTGGATGGGGGGCACAGATACGCAGTATTTT.

The chain carries TRBV30 and TRBJ1-1; 7 nucleotides align to TRBD1. With V trimmed by 1 base and J by 5 bases, 10 bases remained unmatched. CDR3 size: 15 residues. Germline V gene sequence: CDR1 GTSNPN, CDR2 SVGIG (reference sequence). In DNA form, the CDR3 reads TGTGCCTGGAGTGCCTTAAGGACAGGATTGACTGAAGCTTTCTTT. Residues: CAWSALRTGLTEAFF. The full variable domain, its missing parts supplied by reference TRBV30 and TRBJ1-1, is SQTIHQWPATLVQPVGSPLSLECTVEGTSNPNLYWYRQAAGRGLQLLFYSVGIGQISSEVPQNLSASRPQDRQFILSSKKLLLSDSGFYLCAWSALRTGLTEAFFGQGTRLTVV.

This clonotype has more than one count but fewer than ten. This chain connects TRBV6-1 to TRBJ1-1; perhaps TRBD1 as D (6 bases). From germline, CDR1 is MNHNS and CDR2 SASEGT. With 7 bases removed from V and 0 bases from J, the gap between germline ends came to 15 bases. The CDR3 runs to 15 residues. CDR3 loop: CASIAGAPLNTEAFF. CDR3 sequence (DNA): TGTGCCAGCATCGCAGGGGCCCCTTTGAACACTGAAGCTTTCTTT.

The chain uses TRBV12-3 or TRBV12-4 and TRBJ1-1, with 7 bases identical to TRBD1. CDR3 size: 15 residues. V trimming: 4 bases; J trimming: 6 bases; junction bases outside the gene matches: 11. This chain's CDR3 is CASSSMTGRRAEAFF. In DNA form, the CDR3 reads TGTGCCAGCAGTTCTATGACAGGGAGGAGGGCTGAAGCTTTCTTT.

This clonotype was seen many times. This chain joins TRBV30 and TRBJ1-2; no clear D. This CDR3 is built from 10 residues. Trimming stripped 3 bases from V and 8 bases from J, with 7 bases between. Germline-derived CDR1 and CDR2 are GTSNPN and SVGIG (reference sequence). Written as DNA, the CDR3 is TGTGCCTGGAGACAATTAGGCTACACCTTC. Amino acids: CAWRQLGYTF.